This TCR beta chain was observed in a study of PD-1 blockade in classical Hodgkin lymphoma. Broader study findings: There was a significant rise in CD4+ TCR diversity by C4D1, with no such rise for CD8+. Exclusion was applied to patients who started nivolumab under 1 year after ASCT. Partial responders and progressors had significantly lower baseline TCR diversity. Repertoire differences have undefined causes, possibly disease activity or prior therapy.

Time point reported: cycle 4 day 1 (C4D1), after less than 7 weeks of nivolumab. Every one of the patients relapsed after autologous stem cell transplantation (brentuximab vedotin exposure was variable). Purification of CD4+ T cells from thawed PBMCs was achieved by magnetic negative selection. Some clones are missing from TCRdb's copy, which holds only in-frame ones; the method was immunoSEQ multiplex PCR. The repertoire holds approximately 20,000 clones, with less than 85% as singletons. On this clone: The target antigen is unknown.

The CDR3 loop spans 14 amino acids. CDR1 is KGHSH, CDR2 LQKENI, per germline. The V and J ends lost 2 bases and 4 bases, in that order; junction bases with no gene match: 3. This TCR was sampled from a human donor with classical Hodgkin lymphoma. The specimen was CD4+ T cells from blood, collected before the fourth cycle of nivolumab. The genes are TRBV18 and TRBJ2-5; the match to TRBD1 covers 8 bases. Here the CDR3 reads CASSPITGGETQYF. DNA of the CDR3: TGTGCCAGCTCACCAATTACAGGGGGAGAGACCCAGTACTTC.